These 4 T cell receptor beta chains were all obtained from the same sample, sequenced in a study of T cell responses to AZD1222 COVID-19 vaccine. Using immunoSEQ multiplex PCR, the repertoire was profiled, and TCRdb retains in-frame clones only, with some absent. The data contain some 42,000 clones, approximately 80% of them singletons. Sequenced here: peripheral blood, sampled 28 days after the second AZD1222 dose. The receptors were sampled from an adult who received the AZD1222 COVID-19 vaccine.

This clone was seen a handful of times. Here the CDR3 DNA reads TGTGCCATCAGAACGGACAGGAGTTACAACTATGGCTACACCTTC. This translates into CAIRTDRSYNYGYTF. V usage is TRBV10-3 and J usage is TRBJ1-2; 7 bases map to TRBD1. Germline V CDR1 and CDR2: ENHRY, SYGVKD. The V segment lost 6 bases and the J segment 2 bases; nucleotides outside the gene matches: 9. The CDR3 runs to 15 residues.

This clone was seen more than once but under ten times. The chain links TRBV18 to TRBJ1-3; D perhaps matches TRBD1 (6 bases). CDR3 length equals 16 residues. CDR1 is KGHSH, CDR2 LQKENI, per germline. The V gene lost 3 bases and the J gene lost 1 base, with 13 bases spanning the gap. The CDR3 sequence: CASSPNWGASGNTIYF. The CDR3 nucleotides are TGTGCCAGCTCACCCAATTGGGGGGCGTCTGGAAACACCATATATTTT.

J is TRBJ2-3 and V is TRBV10-3; 7 nucleotides match TRBD2. The CDR3 runs 14 residues. The germline CDR1 and CDR2 sequences are ENHRY and SYGVKD. With 6 bases clipped from V and 5 bases from J, the junction kept 8 bases outside the gene matches. CDR3 sequence (DNA): TGTGCCATCAGCTGGGGGGGAGGGGAAGATACGCAGTATTTT. Its protein is CAISWGGGEDTQYF.

The chain couples TRBV7-9 to TRBJ1-6; 9 bases agree with TRBD1. V dropped 5 bases and J dropped 7; count of bases not matched to a gene: 3. The CDR3 totals 14 residues. Germline values: CDR1 SEHNR, CDR2 FQNEAQ (reference sequence). As DNA, the CDR3 is TGTGCCAGCAGCCCGGGACAGGGAAATTCACCCCTCCACTTT. It specifies CASSPGQGNSPLHF.